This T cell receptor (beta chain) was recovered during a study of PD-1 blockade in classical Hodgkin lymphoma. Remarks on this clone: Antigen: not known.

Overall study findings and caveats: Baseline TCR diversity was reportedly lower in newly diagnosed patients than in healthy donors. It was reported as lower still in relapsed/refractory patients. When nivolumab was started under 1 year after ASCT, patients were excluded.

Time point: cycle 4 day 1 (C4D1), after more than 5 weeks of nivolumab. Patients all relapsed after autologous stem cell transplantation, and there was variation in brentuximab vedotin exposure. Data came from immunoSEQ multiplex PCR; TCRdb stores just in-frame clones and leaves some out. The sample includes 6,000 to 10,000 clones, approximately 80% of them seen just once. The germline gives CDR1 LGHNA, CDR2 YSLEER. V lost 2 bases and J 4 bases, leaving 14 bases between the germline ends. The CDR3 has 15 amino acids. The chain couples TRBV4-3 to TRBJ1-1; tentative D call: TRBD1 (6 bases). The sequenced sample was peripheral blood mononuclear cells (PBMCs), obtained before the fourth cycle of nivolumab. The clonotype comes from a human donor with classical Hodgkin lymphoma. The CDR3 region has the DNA TGCGCCAGCAGCCAAAGAGGGGGGTATGGCACTGAAGCTTTCTTT. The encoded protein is CASSQRGGYGTEAFF.